One sample yielded the 7 T cell receptor beta chains listed below, sequenced in a study of CD8 T cells in ankylosing spondylitis. TCRdb re-called the 5' RACE reads with MiXCR, one entry per CDR3 protein. The sample contains roughly 200,000 distinct CDR3 sequences, 20% to 30% of which appear only once. The material sequenced was blood, either unsorted or a sorted T cell fraction (not recorded which). The source of these receptors is a male donor with ankylosing spondylitis or in good health (not recorded which).

This clonotype was seen at least ten times. This chain joins TRBV4-2 and TRBJ1-6; tentatively, D is TRBD1 (5 bases). The V gene lost 4 bases and the J gene lost 7 bases, with 11 bases spanning the gap. This CDR3 is built from 14 residues. The germline V gene encodes CDR1 LGHNA and CDR2 YNFKEQ. The CDR3 protein is CASSLGRLNSPLHF. DNA of the CDR3: TGTGCCAGCAGCCTGGGGCGGTTGAATTCACCCCTCCACTTT.

The genes are TRBV4-1 and TRBJ2-5; no clear D gene. The CDR3 spans 13 residues. CDR1 MGHRA and CDR2 YSYEKL come from the germline V gene. V dropped 0 bases and J dropped 9 bases, with 11 bases sitting between them. CDR3 amino acids: CASSQDRPRAQYF. The DNA of the CDR3 is TGCGCCAGCAGCCAAGACCGCCCCCGGGCCCAGTACTTC.

The rearrangement joins TRBV11-2 to TRBJ2-7, with 7 bases that match TRBD1. The V gene's germline CDR1 is SGHAT and CDR2 FQNNGV. V lost 4 bases and J lost 4; bases outside the gene matches: 4. This CDR3 has 13 residues. CDR3 coding DNA: TGTGCCAGCAGCTCGCCACAGGGGTACGAGCAGTACTTC. Translating gives CASSSPQGYEQYF.

This clonotype was seen a handful of times. The CDR3 region is CASSYRDRGLYEQYF. The CDR3 DNA sequence: TGTGCCAGCAGTTACCGGGACAGGGGGTTGTACGAGCAGTACTTC. This rearrangement joins TRBV6-5 to TRBJ2-7, with 11 bases identical to TRBD1. J was trimmed by 4 bases and V by 2 bases; bases with no gene match: 4. This CDR3 has 15 residues. Germline CDR1 MNHEY, CDR2 SVGAGI.

This clonotype was seen repeatedly, ten times or more. The chain links TRBV29-1 to TRBJ2-7; D is unresolved. Per germline, CDR1 SQVTM and CDR2 ANQGSEA. The CDR3 runs to 12 residues. V was clipped by 6 bases and J by 3 bases, with 12 bases between them. CDR3 nucleotide sequence: TGCAGCGTCCGTTCGGGTCTCTACGAGCAGTACTTC. Its protein product is CSVRSGLYEQYF.

The rearrangement links TRBV7-2 to TRBJ2-7; TRBD1 is a possible D gene (5 bases). The CDR3 consists of 12 residues. Germline CDR1 reads SGHTA; CDR2 reads FQGNSA. V lost 6 bases and J lost 3, with 9 bases in between. The CDR3 bases are TGTGCCAGCAGTATAGACAGCTACGAGCAGTACTTC. Translation gives CASSIDSYEQYF.

This clonotype has ten or more counts. The chain links TRBV20-1 to TRBJ1-2; D unresolved. The CDR3 has 15 residues. Germline CDR1 reads DFQATT; CDR2 reads SNEGSKA (reference sequence). The V gene lost 0 bases and the J gene lost 3 bases, with 14 bases spanning the gap. Here the CDR3 reads CSARESAKVDYGYTF. The CDR3 DNA reads as TGCAGTGCTAGAGAGTCGGCAAAGGTGGACTATGGCTACACCTTC.